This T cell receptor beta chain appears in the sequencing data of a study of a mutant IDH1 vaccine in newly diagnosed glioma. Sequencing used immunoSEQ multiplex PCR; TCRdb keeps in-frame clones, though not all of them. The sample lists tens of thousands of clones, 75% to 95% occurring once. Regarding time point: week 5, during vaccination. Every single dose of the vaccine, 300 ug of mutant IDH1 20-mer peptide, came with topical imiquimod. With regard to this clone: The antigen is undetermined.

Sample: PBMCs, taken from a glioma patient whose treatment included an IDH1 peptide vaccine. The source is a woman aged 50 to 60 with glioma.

CDR3 bases: TGTGCCAGCAGCCAAGGACAGTTGGGTGAAAAACTGTTTTTT. This sequence encodes CASSQGQLGEKLFF. The chain combines TRBV4-2 with TRBJ1-4, with D tentatively TRBD1 (5 bases). Germline assignment: CDR1 LGHNA and CDR2 YNFKEQ. V was trimmed by 1 base and J by 7 bases, leaving 10 bases between them. The CDR3 sequence is 14 residues long.